The clone carrying this T cell receptor (beta chain) was seen more than once but under ten times. As yet, its antigen is unknown. This entry is derived from a study of beta chain features in type 1 diabetes. Across the whole study: The patient and healthy donor groups were comparable for age, gender and cell yields.

One heparinised blood draw, averaging about 116 mL, came from each donor. CDR1 and CDR2 (germline): MDHEN, SYDVKM. V shed 6 bases and J 5 bases; nucleotides not matched to a gene: 12. CDR3 length equals 16 residues. Broader study findings: Cells with high TCR expression could be over-represented by cDNA sequencing.

The authors reverse transcribed all of the isolated RNA, so sequencing captured expressed TCRB transcripts. Sequenced naive, central memory and regulatory T cell samples produced an average of around 3.8 million reads. Sequencing was performed with immunoSEQ multiplex PCR; in TCRdb, only in-frame clones are kept and a portion is missing. This sample has about 330,000 clones, with approximately 11% found just once. This chain joins TRBV28 and TRBJ2-2; 7 nucleotides match TRBD1. The sample was naive CD4+ T cells from blood. The origin of this receptor is a woman aged 25 to 39 in good health. The CDR3 bases are TGTGCCAGCAGCCAGGGGGTAGCGAGGGGAACCGGGGAGCTGTTTTTT. Translation: CASSQGVARGTGELFF.